Given below is one TCR beta chain in context. This clone was found many times. No antigen is known for it. The read is 3 residues too short to cover the CDR3 end, so that end is filled in from the germline J gene. Equivalent amounts of genomic DNA from CVID and control samples were used as sequencing input. For every sample, a 60 bp segment covering the rearranged TCRbeta CDR3 region was amplified and then sequenced. The immunoSEQ assay, a bias-corrected multiplex PCR with high-throughput sequencing, was employed for TCRbeta amplification. Concerning the study's data processing: Each unique nucleotide sequence was treated as a clone and annotated with V, D and J genes, copy number and frequency. Sequences were labeled productive if in frame, and non-productive if out of frame or containing stop codons. As previously described, Shannon's entropy was used to calculate clonality. Mean CDR3 Kyte-Doolittle hydropathy was derived from the predicted amino acid sequences of productive clones. Using the R hclust function, scaled V gene usage was clustered hierarchically with Manhattan distance and complete linkage. To assess clone sharing by CDR3 amino acid sequence, 12 repertoires per group were resampled over 100 rounds. Repertoires were searched for 70 published EBV-specific and some 240 published CMV-specific TCRbeta sequences. A couple of CVID samples that yielded fewer than 10,000 sequences were excluded from the analysis, so around 38 CVID repertoires were retained. This immuneACCESS table, as held by TCRdb, lists in-frame sequences with V and J called but not all clones. Of the missing ones, under half trace to an unresolved V gene in checked studies; the others have no known cause. V, J and clone size were drawn from that table, and D and trimming were deduced from the DNA. This sample shows 35,000 to 50,000 clones, and none of them turns up only once. Of the sample, around 0.7% falls within the top ten clones.

Taken from cysteine to phenylalanine, the CDR3 has 12 residues. The DNA covers only part of the CDR3, 27 bases in frame from base 1. Compared with germline, V lacks 8 bases and J lacks 8 bases; bases without a gene match: 4. CDR1 is given as SGHTA and CDR2 as FQGNSA, both from the germline V gene. The entry originates in a study of T cell clonality in common variable immunodeficiency (dated by TCRdb to 2015 to 2017). Both CVID patients and healthy controls were predominantly of Caucasian heritage. Heparinized peripheral whole blood samples of roughly 5 to 9 ml were obtained from each donor. Genomic DNA from adults with common variable immune deficiency (CVID) and from healthy adult controls was used for sequencing of TCRbeta CDR3 repertoires. A total of some 22 healthy adult volunteers (around 12 female and around 10 male; age range about 20 to 66 years, mean age around 31) were included in the control group. Diluted blood was density-centrifuged over Hypaque 1077 or Ficoll-Paque to isolate peripheral blood mononuclear cells. Unsorted mononuclear cells served as the source of genomic DNA, which was extracted either by Qiagen column purification or by a centrifugation-based method.

The paper as a whole reports these results and caveats: Even though DNA input was equal, the average per sample came to about 81,820 unique sequences for controls compared with 30,000 to 40,000 for CVID samples. CVID TCRbeta sequences reportedly showed fewer deletions and N-nucleotide insertions and lacked highly modified clones with 13 or more V deletions. Compared with healthy controls, CVID subjects showed increased TCRbeta clonality (t-test p = 0.018), a feature most characteristic of about a third of subjects. It was noted by the authors that sequencing of the repertoires of T cell subpopulations would be needed to clarify the cause of the increased clonality in CVID. Correlations of repertoire features with clinical complications were constrained by heterogeneity among patients within the CVID cohort. Healthy controls shared more TCRbeta clones with each other than CVID subjects shared among themselves (p < 0.0001).

Sample: peripheral blood mononuclear cells. Rearrangement joined TRBV7-2 to TRBJ2-1; TRBD1 matches 9 bases in the middle. This receptor was taken from a person aged 18 to 75 in good health. The covered CDR3 bases are TGTGCCAGCGCACAGGGGGCTGATGAG. It encodes CASAQGADE. The whole CDR3 protein is CASAQGADEQFF.